This T cell receptor (beta chain) came from a study of T cells after yellow fever vaccination. Germline V gene lookup returns CDR1 SGDLS and CDR2 YYNGEE. The CDR3 runs 14 residues. V lost 0 bases, J lost 7 bases, and 7 bases stayed unmatched. As TCR cDNA was made by 5'RACE template switching, a universal primer site and UMIs were added. A single record per CDR3 protein comes from TCRdb applying MiXCR to the 5' RACE reads. The data show 100,000 to 150,000 distinct CDR3 sequences, around 15% seen once. Overall study findings and caveats: The booster saw the reappearance of most primary-vaccination clones (about 95% CD4, less than 90% CD8). CD4 and CD8 compartments shared a small share of clonotypes.

The table lists this clonotype with many counts. Its antigen is as yet unknown. The V call is TRBV9, the J call TRBJ2-7; 7 nucleotides match TRBD1. The material sequenced was CD8+ T cells sorted from PBMCs, taken 5 days after the yellow fever booster vaccination. This TCR was recovered from a man aged 18 to 30 who received the YFV17D yellow fever vaccine. CDR3 in amino acids: CASSVGRGTVEQYV. CDR3 DNA: TGTGCCAGCAGCGTAGGCAGGGGGACGGTAGAGCAGTACGTC.